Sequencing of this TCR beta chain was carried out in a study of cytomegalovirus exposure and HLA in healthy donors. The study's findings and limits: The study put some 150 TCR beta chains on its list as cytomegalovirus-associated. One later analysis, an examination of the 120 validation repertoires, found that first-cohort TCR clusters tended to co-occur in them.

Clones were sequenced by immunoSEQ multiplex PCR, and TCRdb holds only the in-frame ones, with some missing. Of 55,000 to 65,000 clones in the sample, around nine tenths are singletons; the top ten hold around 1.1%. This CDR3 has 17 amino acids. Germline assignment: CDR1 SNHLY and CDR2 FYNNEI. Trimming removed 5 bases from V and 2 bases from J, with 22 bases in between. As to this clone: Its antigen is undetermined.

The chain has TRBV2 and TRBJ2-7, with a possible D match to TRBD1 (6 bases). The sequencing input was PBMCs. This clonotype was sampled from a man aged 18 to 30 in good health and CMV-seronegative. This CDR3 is CASSLAPGPRGTYEQYF. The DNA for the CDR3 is TGTGCCAGCAGTCTAGCCCCCGGGCCCAGGGGAACCTACGAGCAGTACTTC.